The T cell receptor (beta chain) under discussion was sequenced for a study of sequential checkpoint blockade in melanoma. Study context: Randomization was 1:1 between first-line nivolumab→ipilimumab and ipilimumab→nivolumab. After both sequences, patients received maintenance nivolumab.

Treatment meaning: randomized to nivolumab then ipilimumab (arm A) or the reverse (arm B). Patients had received no earlier DNA-damaging chemotherapy. PBMC sorting kept live CD3+CD8+ cells without CD19 or CD56. The germline V and J ends were trimmed by 7 bases and 6 bases, with 13 bases remaining between them. CDR3 size: 13 residues. Per germline, CDR1 SGDLS and CDR2 YYNGEE. Profiled with immunoSEQ multiplex PCR; TCRdb holds only in-frame clones, not every one. The sample has fewer than 35,000 clones; approximately 86% are singletons. The V call is TRBV9, the J call TRBJ2-2; D might be TRBD2 (6 bases). The receptor was derived from a human donor with melanoma. Here the sequenced sample was CD8+ T cells sorted from blood (inferred from file names), taken from a patient given nivolumab and ipilimumab in sequence. Here the CDR3 DNA reads TGTGCCAGCTCCGACCCGGGGGCCGGGGAGCTGTTTTTT. Translated, it gives CASSDPGAGELFF.